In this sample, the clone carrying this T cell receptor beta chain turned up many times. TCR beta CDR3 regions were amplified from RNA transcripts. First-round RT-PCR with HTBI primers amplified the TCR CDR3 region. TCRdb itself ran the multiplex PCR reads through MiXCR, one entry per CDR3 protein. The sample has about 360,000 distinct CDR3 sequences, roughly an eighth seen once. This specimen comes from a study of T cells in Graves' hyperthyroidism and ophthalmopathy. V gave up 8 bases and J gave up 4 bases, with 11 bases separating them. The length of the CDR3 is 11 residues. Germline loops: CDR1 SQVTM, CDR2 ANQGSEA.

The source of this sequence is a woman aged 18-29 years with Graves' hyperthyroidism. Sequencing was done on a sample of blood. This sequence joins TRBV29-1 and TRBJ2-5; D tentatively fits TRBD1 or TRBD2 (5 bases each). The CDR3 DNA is TGCAGCACCAGGGAGCGAGAGACCCAGTACTTC. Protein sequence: CSTRERETQYF.